This T cell receptor (beta chain) was profiled in a study of OX40 agonist ivuxolimab in advanced cancers. Study-level points and caveats: Fewer expanded clones were found on average in CD4+ than in CD8+ T cells. Low normalized T-cell clonal expansion was additionally recorded for some nonresponders.

About this clone: Its matching antigen is unknown.

Patients who had autoimmune disease history or got systemic immunosuppression were left out. The V gene lost 2 bases and the J gene lost 3 bases, with 4 bases spanning the gap. CDR3 length: 12 amino acids. The germline V gene has CDR1 MRHNA and CDR2 SNTAGT. The protocol was immunoSEQ multiplex PCR, while the TCRdb copy is restricted to in-frame clones and leaves out a portion. The sample lists about 79,000 clones, 91% occurring once. The gene calls are TRBV6-4 and TRBJ1-2; no definite D call. The input for sequencing was CD4+ or CD8+ T cells sorted from blood, taken in a trial of the OX40 agonist ivuxolimab. The receptor comes from an adult with an advanced solid tumor such as melanoma, head and neck, liver or kidney cancer. CDR3 residues: CASSDRDYGYTF. CDR3 bases: TGTGCCAGCAGTGACAGGGACTATGGCTACACCTTC.